These 11 T cell receptor beta chains came from one sample sequenced in a study of healthy donors' naive CD4 and CD8 T cells. Each TCR library used approximately 500 ng of total RNA and a linear amplification protocol. Via MiXCR, TCRdb re-called the reads, giving one row per CDR3 protein. The sample has around 180,000 distinct CDR3 sequences; 65% to 75% are singletons. The specimen sequenced was naive CD4+ and CD8+ T cells sorted from blood, pooled from several donors. These receptor sequences come from a pool of human donors in good health; the sample pools cells from several healthy donors.

This clonotype was observed once. The CDR3 DNA is TGTGCCAGCTCACCTACACCAGTTAGGGGGAACACTGAAGCTTTCTTT. Residues: CASSPTPVRGNTEAFF. The chain carries TRBV18 and TRBJ1-1; perhaps TRBD1 as D (5 bases). CDR1 and CDR2 (germline): KGHSH, LQKENI. This CDR3 is 16 amino acids long. The ends were cut back, 3 bases at V and 1 base at J, with 15 bases in the middle.

This clonotype was seen a handful of times. The chain recombines TRBV30 with TRBJ2-1, with 12 bases that match TRBD1. The CDR3 runs to 15 residues. Germline V CDR1 and CDR2: GTSNPN, SVGIG (reference sequence). J lost 6 bases, V lost 3 bases, and 6 bases had no gene match. The CDR3 bases are TGTGCCTGGAGCCTGGGACAGGGGGCAATCAATGAGCAGTTCTTC. It codes for CAWSLGQGAINEQFF. Drawing the rest from reference TRBV30 and TRBJ2-1, the complete variable domain is SQTIHQWPATLVQPVGSPLSLECTVEGTSNPNLYWYRQAAGRGLQLLFYSVGIGQISSEVPQNLSASRPQDRQFILSSKKLLLSDSGFYLCAWSLGQGAINEQFFGPGTRLTVL.

The gene calls are TRBV5-5 and TRBJ1-2; no clear D gene. This CDR3 has 13 amino acids. Trimming left V 6 bases short and J 2 bases short, with 11 bases between. Germline CDR1 and CDR2: SGHKS and YYEKEE (reference sequence). Here the CDR3 DNA reads TGTGCCAGCACGGGTATGGCGAACTATGGCTACACCTTC. This encodes CASTGMANYGYTF.

The chain is built from TRBV12-3 or TRBV12-4 and TRBJ1-1; D ambiguous. With 4 bases removed from V and 10 bases from J, the gap between germline ends came to 10 bases. This CDR3 is built from 11 residues. CDR3 sequence: CASSYSRGAFF. Written as DNA, the CDR3 is TGTGCCAGCAGTTATTCCCGCGGAGCTTTCTTT.

The V gene is TRBV6-2 or TRBV6-3, the J gene TRBJ2-7, with D possibly matching TRBD1 (5 bases). Trimming removed 7 bases at V and 6 bases at J, with 19 bases between. Germline assignment: CDR1 MNHEY and CDR2 SVGEGT. The length of the CDR3 is 14 residues. The CDR3: CASTQGVSSLEQYF. CDR3 nucleotide sequence: TGTGCCAGCACCCAAGGGGTCTCTTCTCTCGAGCAGTACTTC.

The chain combines TRBV5-4 with TRBJ2-7, with TRBD2 as a possible D gene (5 bases). Trimming took 5 bases from V and 6 from J, leaving 12 bases between them. Germline CDR1 SGHNT, CDR2 YYREEE (reference sequence). The CDR3 covers 12 residues. The CDR3 here is CASSLPSSEQYF. DNA of the CDR3: TGTGCCAGCAGTTTACCTAGCTCCGAGCAGTACTTC.

This clonotype was seen a single time. It is likely a read error, because the conserved phenylalanine at the end of the CDR3 is missing. The rearrangement links TRBV5-6 to TRBJ2-7; 7 bases are shared with TRBD2. The germline gives CDR1 SGHDT, CDR2 YYEEEE. The V segment lost 0 bases and the J segment 6 bases; nucleotides outside the gene matches: 0. This CDR3 has 12 amino acids. CDR3 region: CASSLGGGEQYS. CDR3 coding DNA: TGTGCCAGCAGCTTGGGCGGGGGCGAGCAGTACTCC.

This clonotype was seen more than once but under ten times. The chain employs TRBV5-5 and TRBJ2-5; D uncertain. Per germline, CDR1 SGHKS and CDR2 YYEKEE (reference sequence). V lost 4 bases, J lost 1 base, and 14 bases lay in between. This CDR3 comprises 15 residues. The CDR3 bases are TGTGCCAGCAGCCTCCGGGCGACGTTCCAAGAGACCCAGTACTTC. Translating it yields CASSLRATFQETQYF. The full variable domain, with the rest looked up from reference TRBV5-5 and TRBJ2-5, is DAGVTQSPTHLIKTRGQQVTLRCSPISGHKSVSWYQQVLGQGPQFIFQYYEKEERGRGNFPDRFSARQFPNYSSELNVNALLLGDSALYLCASSLRATFQETQYFGPGTRLLVL.

The chain links TRBV15 to TRBJ1-6, with D perhaps TRBD1 (6 bases). V lost 3 bases to trimming and J lost 14 bases, with 14 bases between them. CDR1 and CDR2 from the germline V gene are LNHNV and YYDKDF (reference sequence). The CDR3 is made up of 13 amino acids. CDR3 bases: TGTGCCACCAGCAGGGTACAGGGAAATGCCCTCCACTTT. Translating gives CATSRVQGNALHF. Full variable domain (outside the CDR3, taken from reference TRBV15 and TRBJ1-6): DAMVIQNPRYQVTQFGKPVTLSCSQTLNHNVMYWYQQKSSQAPKLLFHYYDKDFNNEADTPDNFQSRRPNTSFCFLDIRSPGLGDTAMYLCATSRVQGNALHFGNGTRLTVT.

This chain joins TRBV15 and TRBJ2-5; 8 bases map to TRBD2. Per germline, CDR1 LNHNV and CDR2 YYDKDF (reference sequence). There are 14 residues in the CDR3. The trim removed 4 bases at V and 5 bases at J, leaving 6 bases unmatched. The CDR3 bases are TGTGCCACCAGCACCTTAGCGGGGAAGGAGACCCAGTACTTC. It is translated as CATSTLAGKETQYF.

V usage is TRBV29-1 and J usage is TRBJ1-1, with 11 bases that match TRBD1. The V and J ends lost 6 bases and 0 bases, in that order; junction bases with no gene match: 18. This CDR3 comprises 19 residues. The germline CDR1 and CDR2 sequences are SQVTM and ANQGSEA. The CDR3 DNA reads as TGCAGCGTGACCCATGGGGGGACAGGGGGTGTTGCGATGAACACTGAAGCTTTCTTT. Protein product: CSVTHGGTGGVAMNTEAFF.